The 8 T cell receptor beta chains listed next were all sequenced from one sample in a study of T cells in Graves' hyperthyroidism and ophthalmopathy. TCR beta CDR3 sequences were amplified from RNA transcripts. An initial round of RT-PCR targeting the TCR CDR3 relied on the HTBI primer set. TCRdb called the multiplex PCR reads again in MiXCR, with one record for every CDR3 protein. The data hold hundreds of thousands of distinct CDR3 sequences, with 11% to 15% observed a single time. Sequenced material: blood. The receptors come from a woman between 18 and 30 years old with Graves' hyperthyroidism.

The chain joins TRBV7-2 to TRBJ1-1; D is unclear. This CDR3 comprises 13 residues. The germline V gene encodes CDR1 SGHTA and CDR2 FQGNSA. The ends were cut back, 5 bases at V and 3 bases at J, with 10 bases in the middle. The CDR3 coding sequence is TGTGCCAGCAGCCATGAGAGGGACACTGAAGCTTTCTTT. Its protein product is CASSHERDTEAFF.

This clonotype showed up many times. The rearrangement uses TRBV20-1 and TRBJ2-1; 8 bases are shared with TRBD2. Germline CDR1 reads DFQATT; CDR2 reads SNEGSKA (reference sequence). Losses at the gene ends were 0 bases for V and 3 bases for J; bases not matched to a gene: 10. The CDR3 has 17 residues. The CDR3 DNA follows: TGCAGTGCTAGAGATCCGGGAGGGGGGGTTAGCTACAATGAGCAGTTCTTC. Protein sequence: CSARDPGGGVSYNEQFF.

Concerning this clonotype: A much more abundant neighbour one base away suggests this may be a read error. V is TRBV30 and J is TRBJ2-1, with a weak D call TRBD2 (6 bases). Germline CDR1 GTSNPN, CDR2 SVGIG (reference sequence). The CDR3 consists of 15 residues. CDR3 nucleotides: TGTGCCTGGAGTATTCGCCCGGGACTGAGCGAGGAGCGGTTCTTC. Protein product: CAWSIRPGLSEERFF.

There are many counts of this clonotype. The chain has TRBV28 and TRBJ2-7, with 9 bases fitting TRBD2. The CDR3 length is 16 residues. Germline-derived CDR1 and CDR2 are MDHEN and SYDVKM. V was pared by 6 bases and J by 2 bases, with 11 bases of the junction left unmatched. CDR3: CASSYTLAGRTYEQYF. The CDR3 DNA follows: TGTGCCAGCAGCTACACACTAGCGGGCCGGACCTACGAGCAGTACTTC.

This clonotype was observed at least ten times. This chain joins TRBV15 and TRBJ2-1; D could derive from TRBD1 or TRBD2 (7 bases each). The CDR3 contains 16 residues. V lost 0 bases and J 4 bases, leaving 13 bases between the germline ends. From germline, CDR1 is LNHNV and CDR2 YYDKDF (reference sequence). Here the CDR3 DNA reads TGTGCCACCAGCAGAGATCCAGGGGGGGTGTACAATGAGCAGTTCTTC. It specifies CATSRDPGGVYNEQFF. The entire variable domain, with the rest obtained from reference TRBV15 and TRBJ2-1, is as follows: DAMVIQNPRYQVTQFGKPVTLSCSQTLNHNVMYWYQQKSSQAPKLLFHYYDKDFNNEADTPDNFQSRRPNTSFCFLDIRSPGLGDTAMYLCATSRDPGGVYNEQFFGPGTRLTVL.

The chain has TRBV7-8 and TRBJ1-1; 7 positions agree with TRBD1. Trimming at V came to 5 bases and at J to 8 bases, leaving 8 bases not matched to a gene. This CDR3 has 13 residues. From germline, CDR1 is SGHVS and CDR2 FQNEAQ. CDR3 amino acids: CASSPGQDREAFF. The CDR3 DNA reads TGTGCCAGCAGCCCAGGACAGGACCGCGAAGCTTTCTTT.

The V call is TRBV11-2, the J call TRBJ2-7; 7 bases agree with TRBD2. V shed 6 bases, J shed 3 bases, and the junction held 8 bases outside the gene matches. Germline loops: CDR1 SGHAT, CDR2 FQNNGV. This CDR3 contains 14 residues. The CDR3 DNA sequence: TGTGCCAGCAGGGCTGCTGGCGGGGGCTACGAGCAGTACTTC. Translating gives CASRAAGGGYEQYF.

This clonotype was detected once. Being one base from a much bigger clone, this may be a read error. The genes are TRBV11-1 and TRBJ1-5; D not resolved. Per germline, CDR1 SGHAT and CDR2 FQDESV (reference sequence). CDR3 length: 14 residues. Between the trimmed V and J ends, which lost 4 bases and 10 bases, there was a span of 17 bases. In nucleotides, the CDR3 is TGTGCCAGCAGCTCCTCCGGCGGGTCAGGCCCCCAGCATTTT. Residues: CASSSSGGSGPQHF.